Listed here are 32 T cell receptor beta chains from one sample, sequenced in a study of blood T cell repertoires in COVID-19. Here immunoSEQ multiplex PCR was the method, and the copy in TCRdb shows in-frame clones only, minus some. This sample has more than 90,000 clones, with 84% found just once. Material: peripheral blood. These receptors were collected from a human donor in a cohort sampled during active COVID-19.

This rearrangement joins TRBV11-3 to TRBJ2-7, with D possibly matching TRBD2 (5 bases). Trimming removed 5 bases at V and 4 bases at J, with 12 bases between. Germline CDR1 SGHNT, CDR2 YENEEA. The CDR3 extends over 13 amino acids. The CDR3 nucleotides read TGTGCCAGCAGCGGGCTAGCAGATTACGAGCAGTACTTC. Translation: CASSGLADYEQYF.

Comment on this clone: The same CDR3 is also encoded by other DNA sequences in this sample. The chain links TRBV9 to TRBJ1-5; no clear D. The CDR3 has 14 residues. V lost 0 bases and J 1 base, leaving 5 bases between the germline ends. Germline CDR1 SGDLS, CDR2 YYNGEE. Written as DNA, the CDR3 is TGTGCCAGCAGCGTAGGGAGCAGCAATCAGCCCCAGCATTTT. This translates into CASSVGSSNQPQHF.

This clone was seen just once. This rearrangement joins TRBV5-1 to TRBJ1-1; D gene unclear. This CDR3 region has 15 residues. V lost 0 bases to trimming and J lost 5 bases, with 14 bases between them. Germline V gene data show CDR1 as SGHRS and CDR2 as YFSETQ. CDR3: CASSLDAGRGTEAFF. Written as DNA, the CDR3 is TGCGCCAGCAGCTTGGATGCTGGAAGAGGAACTGAAGCTTTCTTT.

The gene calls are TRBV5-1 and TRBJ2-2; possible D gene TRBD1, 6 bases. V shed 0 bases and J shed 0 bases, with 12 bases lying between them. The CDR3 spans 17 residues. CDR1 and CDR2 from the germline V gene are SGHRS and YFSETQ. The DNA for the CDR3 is TGCGCCAGCAGCTTGGGCCACAGGGATCCGAACACCGGGGAGCTGTTTTTT. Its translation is CASSLGHRDPNTGELFF.

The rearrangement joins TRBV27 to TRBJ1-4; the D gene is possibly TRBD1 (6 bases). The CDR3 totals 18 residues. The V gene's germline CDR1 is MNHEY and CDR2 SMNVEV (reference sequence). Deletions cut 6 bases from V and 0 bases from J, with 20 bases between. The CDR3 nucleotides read TGTGCCAGCAGCCAAGGGACATTAGGTTCCACAACTAATGAAAAACTGTTTTTT. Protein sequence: CASSQGTLGSTTNEKLFF. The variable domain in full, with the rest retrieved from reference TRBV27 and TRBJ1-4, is EAQVTQNPRYLITVTGKKLTVTCSQNMNHEYMSWYRQDPGLGLRQIYYSMNVEVTDKGDVPEGYKVSRKEKRNFPLILESPSPNQTSLYFCASSQGTLGSTTNEKLFFGSGTQLSVL.

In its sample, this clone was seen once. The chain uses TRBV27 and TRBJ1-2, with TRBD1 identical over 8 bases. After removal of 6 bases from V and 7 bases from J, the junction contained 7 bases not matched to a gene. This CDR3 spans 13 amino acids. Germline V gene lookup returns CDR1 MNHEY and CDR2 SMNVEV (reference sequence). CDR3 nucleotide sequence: TGTGCCAGCAGGCTAAAGACAGGGGCTGGCTACACCTTC. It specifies CASRLKTGAGYTF.

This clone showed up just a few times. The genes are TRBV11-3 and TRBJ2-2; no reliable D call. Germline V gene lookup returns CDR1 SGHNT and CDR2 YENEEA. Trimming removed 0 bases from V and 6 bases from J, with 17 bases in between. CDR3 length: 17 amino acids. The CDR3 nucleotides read TGTGCCAGCAGCTTAGATTACTGGGCCGAAAAACCCGGGGAGCTGTTTTTT. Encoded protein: CASSLDYWAEKPGELFF.

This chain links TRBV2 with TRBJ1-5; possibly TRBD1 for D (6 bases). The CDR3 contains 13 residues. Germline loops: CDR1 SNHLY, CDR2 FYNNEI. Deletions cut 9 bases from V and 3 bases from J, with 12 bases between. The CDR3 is CASRGGFNQPQHF. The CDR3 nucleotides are TGTGCCAGTAGGGGGGGGTTCAATCAGCCCCAGCATTTT.

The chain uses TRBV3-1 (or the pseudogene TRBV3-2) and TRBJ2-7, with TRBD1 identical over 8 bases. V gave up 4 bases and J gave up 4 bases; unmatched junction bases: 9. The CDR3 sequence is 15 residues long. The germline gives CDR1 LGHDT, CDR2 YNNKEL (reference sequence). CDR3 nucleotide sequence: TGTGCCAGCAGCCCTGGCGGACAGGGCCCATACGAGCAGTACTTC. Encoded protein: CASSPGGQGPYEQYF.

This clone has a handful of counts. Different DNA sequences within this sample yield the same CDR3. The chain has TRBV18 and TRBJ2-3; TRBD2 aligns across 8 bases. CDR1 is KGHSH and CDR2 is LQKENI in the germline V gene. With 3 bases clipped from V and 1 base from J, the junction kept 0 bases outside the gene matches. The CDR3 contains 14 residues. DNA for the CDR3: TGTGCCAGCTCACCGACTAGCGGCACAGATACGCAGTATTTT. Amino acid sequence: CASSPTSGTDTQYF.

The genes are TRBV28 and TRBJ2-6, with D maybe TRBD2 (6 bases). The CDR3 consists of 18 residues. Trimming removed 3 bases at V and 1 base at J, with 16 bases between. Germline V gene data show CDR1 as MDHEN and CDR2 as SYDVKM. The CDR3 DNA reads TGTGCCAGCAGTTTTCCCGAAGGAGGAGGGTCTGGGGCCAACGTCCTGACTTTC. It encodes CASSFPEGGGSGANVLTF.

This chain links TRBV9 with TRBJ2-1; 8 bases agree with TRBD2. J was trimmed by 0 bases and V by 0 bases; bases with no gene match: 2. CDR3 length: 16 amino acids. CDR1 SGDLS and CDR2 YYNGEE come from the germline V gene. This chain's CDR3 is CASSVDSGVSYNEQFF. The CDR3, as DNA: TGTGCCAGCAGCGTAGATAGCGGGGTCTCCTACAATGAGCAGTTCTTC.

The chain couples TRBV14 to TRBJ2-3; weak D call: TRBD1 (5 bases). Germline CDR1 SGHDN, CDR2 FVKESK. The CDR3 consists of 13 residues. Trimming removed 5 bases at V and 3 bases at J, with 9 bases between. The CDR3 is CASSYQGTDTQYF. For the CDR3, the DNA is TGTGCCAGCAGCTATCAGGGAACAGATACGCAGTATTTT.

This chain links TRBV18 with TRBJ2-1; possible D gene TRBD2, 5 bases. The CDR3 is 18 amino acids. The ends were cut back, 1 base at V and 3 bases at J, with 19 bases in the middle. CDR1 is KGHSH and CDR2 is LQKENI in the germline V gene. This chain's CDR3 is CASSPRLGVGDYYNEQFF. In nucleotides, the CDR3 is TGTGCCAGCTCACCACGACTCGGGGTAGGCGACTACTACAATGAGCAGTTCTTC.

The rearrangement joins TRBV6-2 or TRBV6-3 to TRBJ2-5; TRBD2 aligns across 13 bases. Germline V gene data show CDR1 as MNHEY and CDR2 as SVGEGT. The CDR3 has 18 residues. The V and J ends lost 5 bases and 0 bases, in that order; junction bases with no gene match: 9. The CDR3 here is CASSPGLAGVRYQETQYF. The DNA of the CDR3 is TGTGCCAGCAGTCCAGGACTAGCGGGGGTCAGGTACCAAGAGACCCAGTACTTC.

CDR3: CASKRQGNTEAFF. For the CDR3, the DNA is TGTGCCAGTAAAAGGCAGGGAAACACTGAAGCTTTCTTT. The gene calls are TRBV19 and TRBJ1-1; tentative D call: TRBD1 (5 bases). The germline V and J ends were trimmed by 7 bases and 2 bases, with 11 bases remaining between them. The CDR3 is made up of 13 amino acids. The germline CDR1 and CDR2 sequences are LNHDA and SQIVND (reference sequence).

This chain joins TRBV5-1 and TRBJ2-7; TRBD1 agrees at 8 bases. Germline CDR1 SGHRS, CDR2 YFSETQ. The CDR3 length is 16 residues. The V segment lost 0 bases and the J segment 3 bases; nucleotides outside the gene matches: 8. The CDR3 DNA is TGCGCCAGCAGCTTGGGGACAGGGCTGACTTTCTACGAGCAGTACTTC. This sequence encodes CASSLGTGLTFYEQYF.

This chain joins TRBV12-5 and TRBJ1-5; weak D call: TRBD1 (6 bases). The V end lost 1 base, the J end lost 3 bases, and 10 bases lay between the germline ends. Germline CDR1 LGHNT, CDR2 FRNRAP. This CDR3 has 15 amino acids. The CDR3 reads CASGLGGQHNQPQHF. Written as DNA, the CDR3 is TGTGCTAGTGGTTTGGGAGGACAGCACAATCAGCCCCAGCATTTT.

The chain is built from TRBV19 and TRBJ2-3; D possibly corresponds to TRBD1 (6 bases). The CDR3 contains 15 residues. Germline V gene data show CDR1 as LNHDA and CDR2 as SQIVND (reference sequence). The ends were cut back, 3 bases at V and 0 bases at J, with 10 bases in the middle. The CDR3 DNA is TGTGCCAGTAGTATTCAGGGGACAAGCACAGATACGCAGTATTTT. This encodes CASSIQGTSTDTQYF. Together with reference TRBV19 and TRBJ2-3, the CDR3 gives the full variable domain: DGGITQSPKYLFRKEGQNVTLSCEQNLNHDAMYWYRQDPGQGLRLIYYSQIVNDFQKGDIAEGYSVSREKKESFPLTVTSAQKNPTAFYLCASSIQGTSTDTQYFGPGTRLTVL.

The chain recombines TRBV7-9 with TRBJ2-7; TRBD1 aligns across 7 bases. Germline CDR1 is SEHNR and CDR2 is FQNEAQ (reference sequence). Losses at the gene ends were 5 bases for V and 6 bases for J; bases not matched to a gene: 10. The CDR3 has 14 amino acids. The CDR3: CASSPRQGVGEQYF. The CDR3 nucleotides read TGTGCCAGCAGCCCGAGACAGGGTGTAGGCGAGCAGTACTTC.

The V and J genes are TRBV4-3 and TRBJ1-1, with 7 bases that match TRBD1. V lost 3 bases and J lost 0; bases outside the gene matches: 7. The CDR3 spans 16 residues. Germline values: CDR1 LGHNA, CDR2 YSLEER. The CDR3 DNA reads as TGCGCCAGCAGCCACTTTAGGGACAGAATGAACACTGAAGCTTTCTTT. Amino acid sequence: CASSHFRDRMNTEAFF.

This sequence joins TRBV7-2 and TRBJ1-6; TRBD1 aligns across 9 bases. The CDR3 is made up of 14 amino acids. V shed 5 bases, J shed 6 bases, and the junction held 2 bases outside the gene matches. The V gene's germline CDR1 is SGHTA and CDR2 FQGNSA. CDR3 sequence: CASSGTGSNSPLHF. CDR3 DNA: TGTGCCAGCAGCGGGACAGGGTCTAATTCACCCCTCCACTTT. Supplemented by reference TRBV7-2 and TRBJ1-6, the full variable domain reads GAGVSQSPSNKVTEKGKDVELRCDPISGHTALYWYRQSLGQGLEFLIYFQGNSAPDKSGLPSDRFSAERTGGSVSTLTIQRTQQEDSAVYLCASSGTGSNSPLHFGNGTRLTVT.

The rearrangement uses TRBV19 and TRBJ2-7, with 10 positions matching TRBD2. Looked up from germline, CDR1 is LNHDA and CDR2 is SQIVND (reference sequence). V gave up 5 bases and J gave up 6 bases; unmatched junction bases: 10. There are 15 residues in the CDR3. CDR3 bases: TGTGCCAGTAGTCTCCGGGGGGGACTAGCGACCGAGCAGTACTTC. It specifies CASSLRGGLATEQYF.

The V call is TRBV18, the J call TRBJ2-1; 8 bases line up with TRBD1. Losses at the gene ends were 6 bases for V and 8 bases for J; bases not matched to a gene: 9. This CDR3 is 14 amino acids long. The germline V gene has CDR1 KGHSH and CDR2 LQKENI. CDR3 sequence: CASSKDRVSYEQFF. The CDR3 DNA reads TGTGCCAGCTCCAAGGACAGGGTAAGCTATGAGCAGTTCTTC.

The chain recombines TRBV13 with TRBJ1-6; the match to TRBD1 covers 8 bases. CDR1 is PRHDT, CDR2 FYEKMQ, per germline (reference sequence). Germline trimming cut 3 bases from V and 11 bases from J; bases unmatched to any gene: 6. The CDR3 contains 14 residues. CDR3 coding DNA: TGTGCCAGCAGCTTCGGACAGGGTAGGGCACCCCTCCACTTT. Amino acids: CASSFGQGRAPLHF.

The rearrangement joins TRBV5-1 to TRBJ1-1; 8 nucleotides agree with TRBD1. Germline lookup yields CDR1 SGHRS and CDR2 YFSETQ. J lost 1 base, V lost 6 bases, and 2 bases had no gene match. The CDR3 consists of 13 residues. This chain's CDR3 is CASNGQGNTEAFF. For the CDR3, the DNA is TGCGCCAGCAATGGACAGGGGAACACTGAAGCTTTCTTT.

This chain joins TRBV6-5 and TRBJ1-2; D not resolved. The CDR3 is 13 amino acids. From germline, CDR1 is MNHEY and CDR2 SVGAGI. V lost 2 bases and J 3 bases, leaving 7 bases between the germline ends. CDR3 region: CASSYERDYGYTF. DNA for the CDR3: TGTGCCAGCAGTTACGAGAGGGACTATGGCTACACCTTC.

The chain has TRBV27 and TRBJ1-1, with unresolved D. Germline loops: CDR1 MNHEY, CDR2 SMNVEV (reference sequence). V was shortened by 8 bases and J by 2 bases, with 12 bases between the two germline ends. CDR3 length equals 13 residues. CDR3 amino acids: CASARVPNTEAFF. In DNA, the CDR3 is TGTGCCAGCGCCCGAGTTCCAAACACTGAAGCTTTCTTT.

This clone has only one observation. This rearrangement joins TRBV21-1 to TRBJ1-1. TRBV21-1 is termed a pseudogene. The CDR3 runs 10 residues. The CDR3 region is CASSKIGGPF. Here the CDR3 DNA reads TGTGCCAGCAGCAAAATCGGAGGGCCCTTT.

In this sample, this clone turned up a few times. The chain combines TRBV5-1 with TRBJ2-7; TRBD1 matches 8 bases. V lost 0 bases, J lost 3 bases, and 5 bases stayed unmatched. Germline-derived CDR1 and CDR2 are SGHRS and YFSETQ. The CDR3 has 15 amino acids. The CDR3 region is CASSLGAGGIYEQYF. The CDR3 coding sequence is TGCGCCAGCAGCTTGGGGGCAGGGGGCATCTACGAGCAGTACTTC.

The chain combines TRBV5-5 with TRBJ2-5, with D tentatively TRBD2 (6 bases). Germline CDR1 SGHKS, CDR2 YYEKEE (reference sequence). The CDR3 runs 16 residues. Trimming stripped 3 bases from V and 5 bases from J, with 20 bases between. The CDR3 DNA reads TGTGCCAGCAGCTCCGGCGACAGTTATGGGGGGGAGACCCAGTACTTC. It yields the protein CASSSGDSYGGETQYF.

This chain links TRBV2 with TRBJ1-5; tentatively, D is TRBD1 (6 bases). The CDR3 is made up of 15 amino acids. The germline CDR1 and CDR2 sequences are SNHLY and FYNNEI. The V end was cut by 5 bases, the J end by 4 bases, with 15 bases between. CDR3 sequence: CASSFDRQGNQPQHF. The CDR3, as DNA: TGTGCCAGCAGTTTTGACAGGCAGGGTAATCAGCCCCAGCATTTT.